This section outlines one TCR beta chain sequence together with its context. Its cognate antigen is unknown. Looked up from germline, CDR1 is KGHDR and CDR2 is SFDVKD. The CDR3 is made up of 12 amino acids. The ends lost 4 bases at V and 11 bases at J; junction bases unmatched: 4. TCRdb itself ran the RACE reads through MiXCR, one entry per CDR3 protein. This table has more than 80,000 distinct CDR3 sequences, 11% appearing once. These data originate in a study of human T cells and chemical hapten exposure. Study outcomes and limitations: High-frequency TCRs, those above 1 in 1000, stayed the same after DPC sensitization.

This sample's time point: patch test 3, about 24 weeks after DPC sensitization. Treatment of the sample: therapeutic diphenylcyclopropenone sensitization with weekly scalp DPC. This chain links TRBV24-1 with TRBJ2-3, with TRBD1 identical over 8 bases. The sequence was collected from a woman between 45 and 60 years old with alopecia areata. Some clones in this sample may be carry-over from other donors' samples. Sequenced here: whole blood, sampled in connection with sensitization to the hapten diphenylcyclopropenone (DPC). The CDR3 region has the DNA TGTGCCACCAGTGACGCGACAGGGGAGCAGTATTTT. It codes for CATSDATGEQYF.